This TCR beta chain was observed in a study of blood T cells in healthy people across ages. Germline V lookup: CDR1 MDHEN, CDR2 SYDVKM. There are 13 residues in the CDR3. Note on this clonotype: Its antigen is currently unknown. One junction end does not reproduce the germline sequence, and a read error may be involved.

Alongside a J-beta primer mix, a sample-barcoded 5' primer served in a second PCR lasting about 7 to 12 cycles. MiXCR, applied by TCRdb to the 5' RACE reads, yields one record per CDR3 protein. The sample lists 1 million or so distinct CDR3 sequences, approximately 25% seen once, with about 0.8% in the top ten. Study-wide results and limits: Across the age range, TCR beta diversity per million T cells fell in a roughly linear way.

Separately, the same data were catalogued under a study of T cells of mothers and their children.

What was sequenced was blood. The sequence derives from a girl under 10 years old in good health. The rearrangement links TRBV28 to TRBJ1-4, with D unclear. This CDR3 reads CASSWVPKEKLFF. CDR3 nucleotides: TGTGCCAGCAGTTGGGTCCCTAAGGAAAAACTGTTTTTT. The variable domain in full, completed from reference TRBV28 and TRBJ1-4, reads DVKVTQSSRYLVKRTGEKVFLECVQDMDHENMFWYRQDPGLGLRLIYFSYDVKMKEKGDIPEGYSVSREKKERFSLILESASTNQTSMYLCASSWVPKEKLFFGSGTQLSVL.